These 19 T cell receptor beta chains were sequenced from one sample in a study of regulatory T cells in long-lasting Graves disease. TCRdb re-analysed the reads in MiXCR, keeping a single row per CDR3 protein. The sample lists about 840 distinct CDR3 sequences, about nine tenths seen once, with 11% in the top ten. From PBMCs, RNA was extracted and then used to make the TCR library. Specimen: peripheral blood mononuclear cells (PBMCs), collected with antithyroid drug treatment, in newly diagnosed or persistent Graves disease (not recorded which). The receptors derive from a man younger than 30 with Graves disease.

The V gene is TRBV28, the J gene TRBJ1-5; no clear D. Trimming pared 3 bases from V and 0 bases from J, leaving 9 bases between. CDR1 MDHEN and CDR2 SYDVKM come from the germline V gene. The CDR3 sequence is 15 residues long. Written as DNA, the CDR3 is TGTGCCAGCAGTTTCCAACAGCTTAGCAATCAGCCCCAGCATTTT. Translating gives CASSFQQLSNQPQHF. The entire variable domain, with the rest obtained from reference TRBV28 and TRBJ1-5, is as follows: DVKVTQSSRYLVKRTGEKVFLECVQDMDHENMFWYRQDPGLGLRLIYFSYDVKMKEKGDIPEGYSVSREKKERFSLILESASTNQTSMYLCASSFQQLSNQPQHFGDGTRLSIL.

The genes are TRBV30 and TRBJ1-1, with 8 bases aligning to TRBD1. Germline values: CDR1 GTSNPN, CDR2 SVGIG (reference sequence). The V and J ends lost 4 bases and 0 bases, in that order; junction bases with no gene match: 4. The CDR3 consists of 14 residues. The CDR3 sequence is CAWTRDRLNTEAFF. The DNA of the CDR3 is TGTGCCTGGACTAGGGACAGGCTGAACACTGAAGCTTTCTTT.

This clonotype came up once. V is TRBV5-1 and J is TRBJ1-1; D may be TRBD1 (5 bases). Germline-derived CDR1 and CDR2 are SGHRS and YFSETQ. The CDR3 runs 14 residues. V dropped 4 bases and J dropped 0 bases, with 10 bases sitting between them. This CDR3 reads CASSQGRMNTEAFF. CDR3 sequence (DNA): TGCGCCAGCAGCCAGGGACGGATGAACACTGAAGCTTTCTTT. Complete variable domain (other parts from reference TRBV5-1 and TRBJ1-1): KAGVTQTPRYLIKTRGQQVTLSCSPISGHRSVSWYQQTPGQGLQFLFEYFSETQRNKGNFPGRFSGRQFSNSRSEMNVSTLELGDSALYLCASSQGRMNTEAFFGQGTRLTVV.

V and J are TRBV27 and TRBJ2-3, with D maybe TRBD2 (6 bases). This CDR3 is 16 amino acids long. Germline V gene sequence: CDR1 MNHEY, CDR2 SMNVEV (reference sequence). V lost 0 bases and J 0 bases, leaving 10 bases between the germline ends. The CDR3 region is CASSLSASASTDTQYF. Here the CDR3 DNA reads TGTGCCAGCAGTTTATCGGCTAGCGCGAGCACAGATACGCAGTATTTT.

The CDR3 DNA follows: TGTGCCAGCAGCTCAGGGACCACCCTCGATACGCAGTATTTT. It encodes CASSSGTTLDTQYF. J is TRBJ2-3 and V is TRBV11-1; D is tentatively TRBD1 or TRBD2 (5 bases each). V gave up 4 bases and J gave up 6 bases, with 14 bases separating them. CDR1 SGHAT and CDR2 FQDESV come from the germline V gene (reference sequence). The CDR3 totals 14 residues.

CDR3 bases: TGTGCCAGCAGCGTGCTAGCGGGAGTCGCGGATACGCAGTATTTT. Protein sequence: CASSVLAGVADTQYF. This rearrangement joins TRBV4-2 to TRBJ2-3; 10 bases match TRBD2. The germline V gene has CDR1 LGHNA and CDR2 YNFKEQ. V trimming: 5 bases; J trimming: 6 bases; junction bases outside the gene matches: 8. The CDR3 runs 15 residues.

The chain's CDR3 is CASQALAGEDYEQYF. The CDR3 DNA follows: TGTGCCAGCCAAGCCCTCGCGGGAGAGGATTACGAGCAGTACTTC. The chain recombines TRBV7-6 with TRBJ2-7; TRBD2 matches at 7 bases. Germline CDR1 reads SGHVS; CDR2 reads FNYEAQ. V was pared by 8 bases and J by 4 bases, with 14 bases of the junction left unmatched. The CDR3 is made up of 15 amino acids.

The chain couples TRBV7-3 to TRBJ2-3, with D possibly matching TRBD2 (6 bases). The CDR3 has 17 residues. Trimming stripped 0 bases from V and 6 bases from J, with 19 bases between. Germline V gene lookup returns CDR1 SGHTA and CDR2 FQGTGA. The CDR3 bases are TGTGCCAGCAGCTTAACCCCGACTAGGGGTTTTGGTGATACGCAGTATTTT. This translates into CASSLTPTRGFGDTQYF.

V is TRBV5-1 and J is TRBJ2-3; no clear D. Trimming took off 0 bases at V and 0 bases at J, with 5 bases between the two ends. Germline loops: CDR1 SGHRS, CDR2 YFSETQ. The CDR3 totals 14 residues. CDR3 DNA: TGCGCCAGCAGCTTGGACCCGAGCACAGATACGCAGTATTTT. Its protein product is CASSLDPSTDTQYF.

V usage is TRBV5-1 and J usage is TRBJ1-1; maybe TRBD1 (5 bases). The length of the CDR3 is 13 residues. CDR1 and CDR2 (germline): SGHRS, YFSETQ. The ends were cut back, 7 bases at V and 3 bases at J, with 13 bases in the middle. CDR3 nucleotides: TGCGCCAGCGCCCCTCTAGGGGACACTGAAGCTTTCTTT. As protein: CASAPLGDTEAFF.

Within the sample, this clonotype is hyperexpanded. The CDR3 DNA sequence: TGCGCCAGCAGCTTGAGGGGGACAGGGTCCTACAATGAGCAGTTCTTC. This translates into CASSLRGTGSYNEQFF. The chain is built from TRBV5-1 and TRBJ2-1; the match to TRBD1 covers 9 bases. CDR1 and CDR2 (germline): SGHRS, YFSETQ. V was clipped by 1 base and J by 1 base; unmatched bases: 3. The CDR3 loop spans 16 amino acids.

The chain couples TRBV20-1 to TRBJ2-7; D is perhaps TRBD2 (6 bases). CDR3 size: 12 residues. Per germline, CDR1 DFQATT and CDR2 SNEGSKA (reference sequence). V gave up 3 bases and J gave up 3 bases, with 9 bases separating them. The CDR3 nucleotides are TGCAGTGCTAGTGGGGGAGGCTACGAGCAGTACTTC. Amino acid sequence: CSASGGGYEQYF.

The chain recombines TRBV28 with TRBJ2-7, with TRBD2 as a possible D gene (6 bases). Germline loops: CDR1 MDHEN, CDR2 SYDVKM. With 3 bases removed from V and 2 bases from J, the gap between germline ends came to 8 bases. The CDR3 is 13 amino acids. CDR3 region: CASSLPGAYEQYF. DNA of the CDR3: TGTGCCAGCAGTTTGCCGGGGGCCTACGAGCAGTACTTC.

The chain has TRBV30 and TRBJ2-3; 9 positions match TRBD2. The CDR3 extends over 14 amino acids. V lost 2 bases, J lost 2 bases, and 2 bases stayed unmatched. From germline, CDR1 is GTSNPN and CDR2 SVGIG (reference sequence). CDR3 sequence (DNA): TGTGCCTGGAGTTCTAGCGGGAACACAGATACGCAGTATTTT. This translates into CAWSSSGNTDTQYF.

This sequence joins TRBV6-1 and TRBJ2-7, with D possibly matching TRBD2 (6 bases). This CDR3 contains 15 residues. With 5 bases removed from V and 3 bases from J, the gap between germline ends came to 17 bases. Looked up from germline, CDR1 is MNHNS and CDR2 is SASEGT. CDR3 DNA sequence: TGTGCCAGCAGTCCCAATGCGGGATTCTTCTACGAGCAGTACTTC. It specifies CASSPNAGFFYEQYF.

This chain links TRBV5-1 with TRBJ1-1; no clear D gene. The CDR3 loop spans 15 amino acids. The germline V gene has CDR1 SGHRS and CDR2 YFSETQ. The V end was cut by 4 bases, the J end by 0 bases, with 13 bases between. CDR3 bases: TGCGCCAGCAGCCTGGGATCGCAGTTGAACACTGAAGCTTTCTTT. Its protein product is CASSLGSQLNTEAFF. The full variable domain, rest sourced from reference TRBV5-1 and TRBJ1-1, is KAGVTQTPRYLIKTRGQQVTLSCSPISGHRSVSWYQQTPGQGLQFLFEYFSETQRNKGNFPGRFSGRQFSNSRSEMNVSTLELGDSALYLCASSLGSQLNTEAFFGQGTRLTVV.

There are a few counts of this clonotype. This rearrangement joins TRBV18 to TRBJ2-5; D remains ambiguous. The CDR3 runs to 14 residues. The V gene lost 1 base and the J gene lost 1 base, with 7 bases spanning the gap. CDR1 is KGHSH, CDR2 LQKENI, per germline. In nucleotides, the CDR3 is TGTGCCAGCTCACCACAATATATCCAAGAGACCCAGTACTTC. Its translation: CASSPQYIQETQYF.

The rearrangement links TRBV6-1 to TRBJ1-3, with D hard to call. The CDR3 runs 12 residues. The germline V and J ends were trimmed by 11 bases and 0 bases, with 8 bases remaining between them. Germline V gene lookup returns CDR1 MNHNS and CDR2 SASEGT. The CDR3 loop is CASVYSGNTIYF. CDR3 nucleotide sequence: TGTGCCTCCGTGTACTCTGGAAACACCATATATTTT.

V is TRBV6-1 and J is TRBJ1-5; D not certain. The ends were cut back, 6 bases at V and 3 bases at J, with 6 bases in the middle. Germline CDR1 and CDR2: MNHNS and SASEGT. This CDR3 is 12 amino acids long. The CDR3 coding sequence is TGTGCCAGCAGCGGACCCAATCAGCCCCAGCATTTT. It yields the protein CASSGPNQPQHF.